This T cell receptor (beta chain) was profiled in a study of cytomegalovirus exposure and HLA in healthy donors (dated by TCRdb to about 2017). A note on the overall study: According to a later analysis, one platform produced both the approximately 110 validation repertoires and the 700 or so repertoires of the first cohort. In addition to the first cohort of 650 to 800 subjects, a separate validation cohort of 100 to 150 different subjects was used. To predict cytomegalovirus infection status, the study brought together high-throughput TCR immunosequencing, statistical association of individual TCRs with disease status, and machine learning. The study was designed to test whether signatures of past pathogen exposure could be identified by cataloging public T cell receptors. The investigation overall reported the following: Subsequent analysis determined that TCRs grouped into clusters in the first cohort also showed a tendency toward co-occurrence across the 120 or so validation repertoires, and about 94% of cluster scores exceeded 0. The authors suggested that the approach could potentially be extended to other disease states and immunological phenotypes. Across donors, most TCR sequences were observed very rarely, whereas some public TCRs were present in many individuals. A later analysis had no HLA typing for the validation cohort, so co-occurrence there was scored across all 110 or so repertoires. The classifier was reported to diagnose cytomegalovirus status with high specificity and sensitivity in both the original cohort and the validation cohort. In the study, some 160 TCR beta chains were listed as associated with cytomegalovirus. In vitro tests confirmed that a few of the cytomegalovirus-associated TCR beta chains recognize cytomegalovirus antigens.

Receptor amplification or capture employed the immunoSEQ multiplex PCR assay. The study's processing was this. A statistical classification framework was built for diagnosing cytomegalovirus status from the catalog of TCR beta chain sequences. TCRdb's version of the immuneACCESS table is confined to in-frame rearrangements and falls short of the full clone set. An unresolved V gene accounts for under half of the shortfall where checked; the remainder is of unknown origin. V and J calls and clone size are as listed in that table; D and trimming were resolved from the DNA. Counted in this sample were some 200,000 clones; about nine tenths of them appeared once. Roughly 6.6% of the sample rests with the top ten. The germline V and J ends show losses of 6 bases and 1 base respectively, and no gene match explains 5 bases of the junction. CDR1 SEHNR and CDR2 FQNEAQ are derived from the germline V gene (reference sequence). The CDR3, from cysteine to phenylalanine, totals 14 residues. The CDR3 DNA has 42 bases and is translated from base 1.

Regarding this clone: Its antigen specificity is not known. It has no much larger one-base neighbor in the sample; base qualities were not kept.

The donors were included in the validation cohort of 100 to 150 subjects, a group kept apart from the approximately 650-subject first cohort. The chain is assembled from TRBV7-9 and TRBJ2-5; 7 central bases correspond to TRBD1. The TCR sequence derives from a man aged 25-45 years in good health and CMV-seropositive. Source material: PBMCs. The CDR3: CASSQTGLQETQYF. The sequenced DNA: TGTGCCAGCAGTCAGACAGGGCTCCAAGAGACCCAGTACTTC.